What follows is one TCR beta chain and its context. Antigen unknown. The junction differs from germline at one of its ends, possibly a read error. These data are taken from a study of blood T cells in healthy people across ages. Study observations and caveats: Older age coincided with a roughly linear decline in TCR beta diversity per million T cells.

Germline values: CDR1 LGHNA, CDR2 YSLEER. The CDR3 runs 18 residues. Next came a second PCR, run for roughly 7 to 12 cycles, which used a sample-barcoded 5' primer along with a J-beta primer mix. Each sample provided no less than 2.5 million CDR3-containing paired-end reads. In TCRdb, the 5' RACE reads were re-called with MiXCR into one record per CDR3 protein. The table records some 900,000 distinct CDR3 sequences, 29% of them present only once. Peripheral blood from each donor was collected in a volume of 8 to 10 milliliters. A minimum of 6 million PBMCs was isolated per sample. The chain employs TRBV4-3 and TRBJ2-3, with D possibly TRBD2 on 6 matching bases. The sample taken for sequencing was blood. The sequence was obtained from a woman older than 75 in good health. The CDR3 is CASSQGPLAQYQADTQYF. The CDR3 region has the DNA TGCGCCAGCAGCCAAGGTCCACTAGCTCAGTATCAGGCAGATACACAGTATTTT.